These T cell receptor beta chains were read from a single sample in a study of cytomegalovirus exposure and HLA in healthy donors. Method: immunoSEQ multiplex PCR; TCRdb's copy keeps in-frame clones and lacks some. The sample consists of 140,000 to 150,000 clones, approximately 80% of them appearing once. The sequenced sample consisted of PBMCs. The receptors were sampled from a woman under 30 in good health and CMV-seropositive. The CDR3 runs from the conserved cysteine through the conserved F or W. D genes are given only for firm matches. Size tells how often a clone was seen (once, few, many) or the class of an expanded clone, and some rows leave it out.

>NA|NA|TRBJ1-1|TRBV5-1
CASSLQLNTEAFF
TGCGCCAGCAGCTTACAGCTGAACACTGAAGCTTTCTTT
>TRBD1|NA|TRBJ1-3|TRBV11-2
CASGSDRGTGNTIYF
TGTGCCAGCGGATCGGACAGGGGTACTGGAAACACCATATATTTT
>TRBD2|NA|TRBJ2-1|TRBV7-9
CASSLIAGPHNEQFF
TGTGCCAGCAGCTTAATAGCGGGGCCCCACAATGAGCAGTTCTTC
>NA|NA|TRBJ1-5|TRBV5-5
CASSLAVRNQPQHF
TGTGCCAGCAGCTTGGCCGTTCGGAATCAGCCCCAGCATTTT
>TRBD2|NA|TRBJ2-3|TRBV5-5
CASSSSSSGGAIDTQYF
TGTGCCAGCAGCTCGTCATCTAGCGGGGGGGCGATAGATACGCAGTATTTT
>TRBD1|NA|TRBJ2-1|TRBV6-5
CASSTGALTYNEQFF
TGTGCCAGCAGTACAGGGGCCTTGACCTACAATGAGCAGTTCTTC
>NA|NA|TRBJ1-4|TRBV21-1
CASSSVGSEKLFF
TGTGCCAGCAGCAGCGTAGGGAGCGAAAAACTGTTTTTT
>TRBD1|NA|TRBJ1-6|TRBV10-2
CASSETGTGSSYNSPLHF
TGCGCCAGCAGTGAAACCGGGACAGGGAGCTCCTATAATTCACCCCTCCACTTT
>NA|NA|TRBJ1-1|TRBV7-9
CASSLETMNTEAFF
TGTGCCAGCAGCCTCGAGACTATGAACACTGAAGCTTTCTTT
>TRBD1|NA|TRBJ1-1|TRBV7-2
CASSNYAGGSEAFF
TGTGCCAGCAGCAATTACGCAGGGGGGAGTGAAGCTTTCTTT
>TRBD1|few|TRBJ2-5|TRBV7-2
CASTLDRGETQYF
TGTGCCAGCACCCTCGACAGGGGAGAGACCCAGTACTTC
>NA|NA|TRBJ1-2|TRBV27
CASSFLGGGYTF
TGTGCCAGCAGTTTTTTAGGGGGAGGCTACACCTTC
>NA|few|TRBJ2-1|TRBV6-6
CASSYSSQGNEQFF
TGTGCCAGCAGTTACTCTTCTCAGGGCAATGAGCAGTTCTTC
>NA|NA|TRBJ2-5|TRBV21-1
CASSHIGGAALETQYF
TGTGCCAGCAGCCACATCGGGGGGGCGGCCCTAGAGACCCAGTACTTC
>TRBD1|NA|TRBJ2-7|TRBV27
CASSSPPGQKNEQYF
TGTGCCAGCAGCTCACCTCCGGGACAGAAGAACGAGCAGTACTTC
>NA|once|TRBJ1-2|TRBV19
CASSIDPSQGGYTF
TGTGCCAGTAGTATAGATCCCAGTCAGGGAGGCTACACCTTC
>TRBD1|NA|TRBJ2-1|TRBV30
CAWGRYGQGAYNEQFF
TGTGCCTGGGGGAGATATGGACAGGGGGCTTACAATGAGCAGTTCTTC
>TRBD2|NA|TRBJ2-1|TRBV27
CASSLAGRNEQFF
TGTGCCAGCAGTTTAGCCGGGAGGAATGAGCAGTTCTTC
>TRBD1|few|TRBJ1-2|TRBV5-6
CASSFRDRVVGYTF
TGTGCCAGCAGCTTCCGGGACAGGGTTGTTGGCTACACCTTC
>NA|NA|TRBJ1-6|TRBV28
CASSLEGYNSPLHF
TGTGCCAGCAGTTTGGAGGGGTATAATTCACCCCTCCACTTT